What follows describes a single T cell receptor beta chain. The antigen is not known. The data derive from a study of T cells expressing NK-cell markers. General study results and limits: HCMV specificity of expanded NKG2C+ T cell clones remained unclear.

Libraries used 5'RACE template switching adding universal primer site and UMIs. Using the 5' RACE reads, TCRdb records one entry per CDR3 protein without DNA. This table holds a few hundred thousand distinct CDR3 sequences. The source of this sequence is a young man in good health. The sequencing input was blood T cells: a sorted CD56 or NKG2C T cell subset, CD4+ or CD8+ T cells, or bulk PBMC T cells (not recorded which).

The CDR3 reads CASSLDPRLREQFF. The rearrangement joins TRBV11-2 to TRBJ2-1; the D gene TCRdb calls, TRBD1, cannot be checked with no DNA. Per the germline V gene, CDR1 is SGHAT and CDR2 is FQNNGV. The CDR3 has 14 amino acids.